This T cell receptor beta chain was identified during a study of molecular identifiers for immune sequencing clone quantification (dated by TCRdb to 2017 to 2018). Broadly, across the study: For a replicate experiment, RNA from approximately 20,000 or 100,000 naive CD8 T cells was divided into five aliquots, and four of the five aliquots were sequenced. This methods study benchmarked molecular-identifier clustering-based TCR repertoire sequencing (MIDCIRS) and TCR RNA copy counting, using CD8 T cells to do so. Results and caveats for the whole study, not just this receptor: A single cell's worth of spiked-in Jurkat TCR RNA was reported detectable even among one million naive CD8 T cells. When barcode sub-clustering was omitted, TCR diversity was inflated by chimeric consensus sequences, with chimeras reaching as high as 47%. The naive libraries included spiked-in Jurkat TCR RNA (roughly nine copies' worth), and this Jurkat TCR RNA is not part of the donor repertoire. In CMV-specific effector cells, over 99% of molecules were held by clones above 20 RNA copies, whereas under 1% of molecules were held by such clones in naive cells. Modeling estimated around 3 recovered TCR RNA copies per cell, compared with about 10 by digital PCR, which implies 25% to 30% capture efficiency. Identical TCR molecules sharing a barcode could cause highly expanded clone sizes to be underestimated.

According to the germline V gene, CDR1 reads SGHVS and CDR2 reads FNYEAQ. At the junction V is shortened by 4 bases and J by 2 bases, with 6 bases in between. Including cysteine and phenylalanine, the CDR3 has 13 amino acids. Just CDR3 DNA is preserved here, 39 bases in frame from base 1. Libraries of naive CD8 T cells were built from anywhere between about 19,000 and 1,000,000 sorted cells, with 10%, 30% or 50% of the purified RNA used. On a BD FACSAria II, naive CD8 T cells were FACS-sorted as CD8+CD4-CCR7+CD45RA+ and collected into RLT Plus buffer. Approximately nine TCR copies' worth of Jurkat RNA were spiked into roughly 19,000-1,000,000 naive CD8 T cell samples to test detection sensitivity. Enrichment of CD8 T cells was done with RosetteSep CD8+ T Cell Enrichment Cocktail plus Ficoll-Paque, and ACK red cell lysis came afterward. Concerning this clonotype: Its specific antigen is unknown. A clone one base away is much larger, so this may be a read error.

Library preparation used PCR. The instrument was a NextSeq 500. Bulk TCR libraries were made following a previously described method, with the TCR primers given in Table S5. Purification of total RNA was performed with the Qiagen AllPrep DNA/RNA kit. Before analysis, reads from multiple sequencing runs of one library were combined. Concerning the study's data processing: Reads were retained only if an exact TCR constant sequence was present, and the retained reads were trimmed to 150 nt and grouped according to their 12-nt molecular barcodes. Reads inside each barcode group were sub-clustered using a 15% Levenshtein threshold, and a quality-weighted consensus sequence was constructed for each RNA molecule. Non-functional sequences were excluded, and lower-count sequences lying one edit away from another sequence were also excluded. On the basis of fitting two negative binomial distributions, barcode sub-clusters with fewer than 20% of the maximum read count were discarded. The raw public data were reprocessed by TCRdb itself: fastp quality trimming at Q25, MiXCR clonotype calling, in-frame beta chains only. Each CDR3 protein gets just one entry, which takes the most common genes and DNA from the rows behind it. Here the V and J calls rest on TCRdb's processing, not on the authors' analysis. The sample table records some 97,000 distinct CDR3 sequences; 20% to 30% of these occur just once. The top ten hold around 1% of the sample.

The sequence was obtained from a human donor in good health. Some libraries in this study had Jurkat cell RNA spiked in. Rearrangement joined TRBV7-6 to TRBJ2-1; the D gene cannot be named for sure. The sequencing input was naive CD8+ T cells from blood, with Jurkat cell RNA spiked in. The meaning of the sample's cell subset or site label: FACS-sorted CD8+CD4-CCR7+CD45RA+ naive T cells. Read as DNA, the sequence is TGTGCCAGCAGCTCGTGGACCTACAATGAGCAGTTCTTC. Translated, this gives CASSSWTYNEQFF.